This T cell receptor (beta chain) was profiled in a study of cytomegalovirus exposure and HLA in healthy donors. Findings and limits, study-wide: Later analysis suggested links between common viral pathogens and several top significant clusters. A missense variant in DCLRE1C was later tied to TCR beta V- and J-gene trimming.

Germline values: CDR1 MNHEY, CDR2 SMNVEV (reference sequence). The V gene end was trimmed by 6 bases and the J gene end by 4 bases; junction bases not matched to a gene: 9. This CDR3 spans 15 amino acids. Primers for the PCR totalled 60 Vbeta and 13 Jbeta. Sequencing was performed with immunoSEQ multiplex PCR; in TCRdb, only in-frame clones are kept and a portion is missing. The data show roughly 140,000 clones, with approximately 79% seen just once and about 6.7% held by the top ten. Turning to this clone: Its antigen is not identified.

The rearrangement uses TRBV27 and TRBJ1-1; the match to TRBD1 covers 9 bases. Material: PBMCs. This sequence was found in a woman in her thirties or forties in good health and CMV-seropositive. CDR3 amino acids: CASSPGTGSSTEAFF. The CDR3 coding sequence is TGTGCCAGCAGCCCCGGGACAGGGAGTAGCACTGAAGCTTTCTTT.